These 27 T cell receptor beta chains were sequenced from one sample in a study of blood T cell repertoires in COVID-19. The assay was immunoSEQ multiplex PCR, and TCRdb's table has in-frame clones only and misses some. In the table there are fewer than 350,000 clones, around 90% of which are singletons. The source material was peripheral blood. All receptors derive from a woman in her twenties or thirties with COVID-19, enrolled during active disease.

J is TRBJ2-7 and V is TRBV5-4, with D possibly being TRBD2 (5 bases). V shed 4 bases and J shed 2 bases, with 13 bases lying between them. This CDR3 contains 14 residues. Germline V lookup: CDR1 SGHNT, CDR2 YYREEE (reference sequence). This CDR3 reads CASSSGGRPYEQYF. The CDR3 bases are TGTGCCAGCAGCAGCGGCGGCAGGCCCTACGAGCAGTACTTC.

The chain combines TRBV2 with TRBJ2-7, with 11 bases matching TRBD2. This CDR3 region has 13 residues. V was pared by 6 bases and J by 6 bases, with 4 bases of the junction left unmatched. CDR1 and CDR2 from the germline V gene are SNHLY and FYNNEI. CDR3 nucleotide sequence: TGTGCCAGCAGCCTAGCGGGAGGTGGCGAGCAGTACTTC. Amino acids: CASSLAGGGEQYF.

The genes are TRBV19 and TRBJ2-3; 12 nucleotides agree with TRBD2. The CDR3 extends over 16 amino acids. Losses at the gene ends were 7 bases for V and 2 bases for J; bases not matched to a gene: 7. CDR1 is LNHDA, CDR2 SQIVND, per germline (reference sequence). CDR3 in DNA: TGTGCCAGTACCTCAGGACTAGCGGGGTTCACAGATACGCAGTATTTT. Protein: CASTSGLAGFTDTQYF.

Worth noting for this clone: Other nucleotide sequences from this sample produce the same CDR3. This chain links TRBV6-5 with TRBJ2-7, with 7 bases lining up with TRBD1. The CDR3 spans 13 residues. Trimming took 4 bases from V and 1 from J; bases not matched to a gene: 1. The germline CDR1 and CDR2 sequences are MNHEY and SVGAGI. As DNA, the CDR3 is TGTGCCAGCAGTTTGGGACAGTCCTACGAGCAGTACTTC. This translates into CASSLGQSYEQYF.

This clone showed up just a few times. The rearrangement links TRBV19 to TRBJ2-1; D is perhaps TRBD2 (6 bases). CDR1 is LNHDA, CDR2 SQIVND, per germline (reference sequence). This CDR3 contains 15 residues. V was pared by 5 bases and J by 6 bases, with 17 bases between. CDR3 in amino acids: CASSPGTAGSNEQFF. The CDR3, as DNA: TGTGCCAGTAGTCCCGGGACGGCGGGGTCCAATGAGCAGTTCTTC.

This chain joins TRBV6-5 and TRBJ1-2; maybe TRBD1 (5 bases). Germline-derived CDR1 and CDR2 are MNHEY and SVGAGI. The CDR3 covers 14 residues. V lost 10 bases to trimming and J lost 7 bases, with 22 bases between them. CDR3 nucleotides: TGTGCCACTCTCGAAGCTCATTCTAGGGGTGGCTACACCTTC. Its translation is CATLEAHSRGGYTF.

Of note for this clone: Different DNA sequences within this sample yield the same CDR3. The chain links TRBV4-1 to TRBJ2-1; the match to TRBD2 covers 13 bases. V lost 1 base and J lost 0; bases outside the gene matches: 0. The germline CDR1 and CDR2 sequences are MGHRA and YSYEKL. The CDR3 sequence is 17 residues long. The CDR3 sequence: CASSQGTSGSSYNEQFF. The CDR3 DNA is TGCGCCAGCAGCCAAGGGACTAGCGGGAGCTCCTACAATGAGCAGTTCTTC.

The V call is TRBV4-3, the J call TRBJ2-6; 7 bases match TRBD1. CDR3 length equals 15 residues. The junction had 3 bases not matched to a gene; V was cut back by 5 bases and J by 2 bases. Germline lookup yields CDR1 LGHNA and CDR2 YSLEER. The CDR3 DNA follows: TGCGCCAGCAGCATCACAGGGGCTGGGGCCAACGTCCTGACTTTC. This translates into CASSITGAGANVLTF.

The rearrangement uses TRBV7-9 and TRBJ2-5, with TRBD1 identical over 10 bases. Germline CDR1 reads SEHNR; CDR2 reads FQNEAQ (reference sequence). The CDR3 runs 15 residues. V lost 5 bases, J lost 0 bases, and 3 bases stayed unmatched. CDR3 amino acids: CASSPGTGDQETQYF. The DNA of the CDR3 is TGTGCCAGCAGCCCCGGGACAGGGGACCAAGAGACCCAGTACTTC.

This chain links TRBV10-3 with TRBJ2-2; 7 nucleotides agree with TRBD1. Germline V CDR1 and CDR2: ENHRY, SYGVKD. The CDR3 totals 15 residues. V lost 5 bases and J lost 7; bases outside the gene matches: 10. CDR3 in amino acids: CAISLMTGPDGELFF. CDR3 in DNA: TGTGCCATCAGTCTTATGACAGGGCCCGACGGGGAGCTGTTTTTT.

The CDR3 bases are TGTGCCAGCAGCTTATCTAGCGGGAGCACAGATACGCAGTATTTT. It specifies CASSLSSGSTDTQYF. The V call is TRBV7-3, the J call TRBJ2-3, with 8 bases aligning to TRBD2. Germline CDR1 SGHTA, CDR2 FQGTGA. The CDR3 is made up of 15 amino acids. V trimming: 2 bases; J trimming: 0 bases; junction bases outside the gene matches: 1.

DNA for the CDR3: TGTGCCAGCAGCTTAGGACCTCAGGGGGCTGGGCAGTTCTTC. It yields the protein CASSLGPQGAGQFF. The gene calls are TRBV11-2 and TRBJ2-1, with 8 bases aligning to TRBD1. Germline lookup yields CDR1 SGHAT and CDR2 FQNNGV. The CDR3 totals 14 residues. With V trimmed by 1 base and J by 12 bases, 8 bases remained unmatched.

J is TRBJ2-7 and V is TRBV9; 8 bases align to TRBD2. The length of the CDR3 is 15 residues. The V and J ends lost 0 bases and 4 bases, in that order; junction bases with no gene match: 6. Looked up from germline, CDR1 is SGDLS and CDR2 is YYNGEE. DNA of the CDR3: TGTGCCAGCAGCGTAGCCGGGAGGGCCGATTACGAGCAGTACTTC. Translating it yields CASSVAGRADYEQYF.

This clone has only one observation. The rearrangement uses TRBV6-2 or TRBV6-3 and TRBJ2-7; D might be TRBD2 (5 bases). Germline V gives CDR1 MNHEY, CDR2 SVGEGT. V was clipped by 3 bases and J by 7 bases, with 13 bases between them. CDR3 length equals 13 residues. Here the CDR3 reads CASSYEGVWEQYF. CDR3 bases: TGTGCCAGCAGTTATGAGGGAGTTTGGGAGCAGTACTTC.

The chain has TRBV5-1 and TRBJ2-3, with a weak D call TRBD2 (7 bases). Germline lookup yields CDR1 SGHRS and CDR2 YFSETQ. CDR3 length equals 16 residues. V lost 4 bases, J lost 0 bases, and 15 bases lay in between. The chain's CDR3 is CASSLEGGPSTDTQYF. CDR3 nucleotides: TGCGCCAGCAGCCTGGAGGGGGGGCCTAGCACAGATACGCAGTATTTT.

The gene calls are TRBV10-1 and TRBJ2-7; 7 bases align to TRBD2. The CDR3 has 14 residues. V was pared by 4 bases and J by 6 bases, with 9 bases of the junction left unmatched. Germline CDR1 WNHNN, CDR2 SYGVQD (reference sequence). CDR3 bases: TGCGCCAGCAGTGCCGGGGGAGGGCCCTCCGAGCAGTACTTC. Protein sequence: CASSAGGGPSEQYF.

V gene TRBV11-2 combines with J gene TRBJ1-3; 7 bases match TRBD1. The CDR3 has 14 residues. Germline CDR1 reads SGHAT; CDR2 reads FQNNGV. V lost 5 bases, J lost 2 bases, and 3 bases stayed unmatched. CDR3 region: CASSPGTAGNTIYF. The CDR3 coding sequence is TGTGCCAGCAGCCCAGGGACAGCTGGAAACACCATATATTTT.

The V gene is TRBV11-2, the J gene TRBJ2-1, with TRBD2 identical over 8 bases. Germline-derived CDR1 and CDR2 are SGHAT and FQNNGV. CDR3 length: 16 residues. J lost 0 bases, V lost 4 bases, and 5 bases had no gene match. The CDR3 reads CASSSLLAVSYNEQFF. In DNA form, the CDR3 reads TGTGCCAGCAGCTCTCTACTAGCGGTCTCCTACAATGAGCAGTTCTTC.

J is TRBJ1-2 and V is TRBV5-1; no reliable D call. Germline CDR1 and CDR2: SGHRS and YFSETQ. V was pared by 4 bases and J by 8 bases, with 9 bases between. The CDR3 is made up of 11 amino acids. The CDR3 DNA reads TGCGCCAGCAGCCGGGGAGGAGGCTACACCTTC. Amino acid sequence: CASSRGGGYTF.

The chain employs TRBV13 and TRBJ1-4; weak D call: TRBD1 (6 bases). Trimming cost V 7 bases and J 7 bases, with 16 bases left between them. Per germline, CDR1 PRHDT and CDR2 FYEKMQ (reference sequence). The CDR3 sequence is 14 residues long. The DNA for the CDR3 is TGTGCCAGCACACCGATGGGGGCTGGTGAAAAACTGTTTTTT. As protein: CASTPMGAGEKLFF.

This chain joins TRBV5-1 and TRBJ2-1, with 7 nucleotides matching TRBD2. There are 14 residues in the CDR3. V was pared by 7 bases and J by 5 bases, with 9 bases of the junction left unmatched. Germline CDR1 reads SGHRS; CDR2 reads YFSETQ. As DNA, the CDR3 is TGCGCCAGCTCTGAACTAGCGATAGACAATGAGCAGTTCTTC. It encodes CASSELAIDNEQFF.

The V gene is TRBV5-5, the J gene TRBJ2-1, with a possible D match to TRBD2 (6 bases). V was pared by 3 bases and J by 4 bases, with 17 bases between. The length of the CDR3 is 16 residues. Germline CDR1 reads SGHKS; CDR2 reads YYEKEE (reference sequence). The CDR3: CASSSAGSQAYNEQFF. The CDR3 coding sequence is TGTGCCAGCAGCTCGGCCGGGAGCCAAGCTTACAATGAGCAGTTCTTC.

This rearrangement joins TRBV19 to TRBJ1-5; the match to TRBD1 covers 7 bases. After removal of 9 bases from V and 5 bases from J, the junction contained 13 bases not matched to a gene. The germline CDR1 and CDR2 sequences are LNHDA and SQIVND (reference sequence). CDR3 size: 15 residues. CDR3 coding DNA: TGTGCCAGCAGCAACAGAGGGCAGGGGGATCAGCCCCAGCATTTT. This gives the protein CASSNRGQGDQPQHF.

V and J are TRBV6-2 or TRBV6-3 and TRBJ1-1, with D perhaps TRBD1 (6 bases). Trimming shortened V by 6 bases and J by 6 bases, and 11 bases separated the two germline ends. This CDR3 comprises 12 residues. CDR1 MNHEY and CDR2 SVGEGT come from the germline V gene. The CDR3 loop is CASSDRRAEAFF. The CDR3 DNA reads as TGTGCCAGCAGCGACAGGCGGGCTGAAGCTTTCTTT.

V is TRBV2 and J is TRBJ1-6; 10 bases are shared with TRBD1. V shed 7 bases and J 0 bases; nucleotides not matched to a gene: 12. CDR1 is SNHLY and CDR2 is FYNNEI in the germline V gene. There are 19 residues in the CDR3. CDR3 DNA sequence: TGTGCCAGCAATCAAGGGACAGGGGTTTGGAGCTCCTATAATTCACCCCTCCACTTT. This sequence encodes CASNQGTGVWSSYNSPLHF. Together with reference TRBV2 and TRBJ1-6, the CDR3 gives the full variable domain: EPEVTQTPSHQVTQMGQEVILRCVPISNHLYFYWYRQILGQKVEFLVSFYNNEISEKSEIFDDQFSVERPDGSNFTLKIRSTKLEDSAMYFCASNQGTGVWSSYNSPLHFGNGTRLTVT.

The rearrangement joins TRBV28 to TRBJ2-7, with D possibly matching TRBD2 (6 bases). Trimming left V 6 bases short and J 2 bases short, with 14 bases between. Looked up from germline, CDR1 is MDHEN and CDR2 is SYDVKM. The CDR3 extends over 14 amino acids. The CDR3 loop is CASSTRAGTYEQYF. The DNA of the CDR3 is TGTGCCAGCAGCACCCGGGCGGGAACCTACGAGCAGTACTTC.

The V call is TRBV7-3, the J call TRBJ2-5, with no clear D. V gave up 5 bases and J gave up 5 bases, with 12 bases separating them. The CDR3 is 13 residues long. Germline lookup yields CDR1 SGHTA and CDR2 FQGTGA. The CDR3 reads CASSRDPRETQYF. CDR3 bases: TGTGCCAGCAGCCGCGATCCGAGGGAGACCCAGTACTTC.